This T cell receptor beta chain originates from a study of OX40 agonist ivuxolimab in advanced cancers. Regarding the study in general: The costimulatory receptor OX40 (CD134) was targeted by ivuxolimab, a fully human IgG2 agonistic monoclonal antibody. The purpose of peripheral TCRbeta sequencing was to test whether ivuxolimab changed TCR sequence diversity and led to clonal T-cell expansion. In the dose-escalation cohort, approximately 82% of patients were male, and the mean age was roughly 60 years, with a range of roughly 23 to 85. Of the roughly 51 patients in dose escalation, around 19 had hepatocellular carcinoma, about 15 had melanoma, 9 had renal cell carcinoma and 9 had head and neck cancer. Partial responses occurred in three dose-escalation patients: two with cutaneous melanoma and one with hepatocellular carcinoma. Intravenous ivuxolimab was administered to patients every 2 weeks at six dose levels: 0.01, 0.1, 0.3, 1.5, 3 and 10 mg/kg. The paper describes the monotherapy dose-escalation part (N ≈ 49 patients) of the phase I trial of ivuxolimab. Prior anti-PD-1, anti-PD-L1 or anti-CTLA-4 therapy was permitted, and about two fifths of dose-escalation patients had received checkpoint inhibitors.

The trial excluded patients who had a history of autoimmune disease or were on systemic immunosuppression. Peripheral blood for TCR sequencing was drawn from every dose cohort at baseline, at cycle 4 day 1 and at cycle 7 day 1. Samples were obtained from an open-label, multicenter, first-in-human phase I dose-escalation trial of ivuxolimab. The trial enrolled adults with locally advanced or metastatic head and neck squamous cell, hepatocellular, melanoma or renal cell carcinoma. CD4+ and CD8+ T cells were sorted separately from peripheral blood before TCR sequencing. This clone was found once. It has no known antigen specificity. The record has no base qualities; no much larger clone is one base away. The cysteine opens and the phenylalanine closes a CDR3 of 13 amino acids. Only the CDR3 part of the read is kept: 39 bases, read in frame from the first base. In the germline V gene, CDR1 corresponds to SGHTA and CDR2 to FQGNSA. Relative to germline, V is 2 bases shorter and J is 3 bases shorter, with 8 bases between their ends.

For sequencing of the TCRbeta CDR3 region, genomic DNA was extracted from the sorted cells. The immunoSEQ Assay was used for sequencing of TCRbeta CDR3 regions. Here the immuneACCESS table is served through TCRdb, limited to in-frame sequences with V and J called. Missing clones are a known gap in these copies; in checked studies unresolved V genes cover under half, and the rest lacks a known reason. In all, the sample holds roughly 150,000 clones, and 90% to 95% of those were seen once. The leading ten clones occupy about 0.31% of the sample. General study outcomes and caveats: Partial responders in the 0.1-3.0 mg/kg groups had among the lowest normalized peripheral clonal expansion, especially among CD8+ T cells. After ivuxolimab, expanded clones were on average more numerous among CD8+ T cells than among CD4+ T cells. Low levels of normalized T-cell clonal expansion were also seen in some patients who did not respond. Clonal expansion of both CD4+ and CD8+ blood T cells was observed from baseline to week 6 at doses 0.1 to 3.0 mg/kg. Antigen specificity was not determined for the clonally expanded peripheral T cells.

The chain employs TRBV7-2 and TRBJ2-7, with the D segment identity uncertain. The sequence was collected from an adult with an advanced solid tumor such as melanoma, head and neck, liver or kidney cancer. Sample: CD4+ or CD8+ T cells sorted from blood, taken in a trial of the OX40 agonist ivuxolimab. The CDR3 has the sequence CASSLTLFYEQYF. Read as DNA, the sequence is TGTGCCAGCAGCTTAACGTTGTTCTACGAGCAGTACTTC.